This TCR beta chain originates from a study of T cell responses to AZD1222 COVID-19 vaccine. Trimming removed 2 bases from V and 3 bases from J, with 11 bases in between. The CDR3 is 14 residues long. Germline V gene data show CDR1 as LGHDT and CDR2 as YNNKEL (reference sequence). TCRdb's copy holds only in-frame clones and misses some; the assay was immunoSEQ multiplex PCR. Counted here are more than 150,000 clones, around 86% occurring once; the ten biggest clones make up 2.5% to 3%. The sequence derives from an adult in good health. The gene calls are TRBV3-1 (or the pseudogene TRBV3-2) and TRBJ2-7; D unresolved. The material sequenced was peripheral blood, taken on day 0 of MenACWY control vaccination. The CDR3 sequence is CASSQSRLSYEQYF. CDR3 nucleotide sequence: TGTGCCAGCAGCCAAAGTCGCCTTAGCTACGAGCAGTACTTC.